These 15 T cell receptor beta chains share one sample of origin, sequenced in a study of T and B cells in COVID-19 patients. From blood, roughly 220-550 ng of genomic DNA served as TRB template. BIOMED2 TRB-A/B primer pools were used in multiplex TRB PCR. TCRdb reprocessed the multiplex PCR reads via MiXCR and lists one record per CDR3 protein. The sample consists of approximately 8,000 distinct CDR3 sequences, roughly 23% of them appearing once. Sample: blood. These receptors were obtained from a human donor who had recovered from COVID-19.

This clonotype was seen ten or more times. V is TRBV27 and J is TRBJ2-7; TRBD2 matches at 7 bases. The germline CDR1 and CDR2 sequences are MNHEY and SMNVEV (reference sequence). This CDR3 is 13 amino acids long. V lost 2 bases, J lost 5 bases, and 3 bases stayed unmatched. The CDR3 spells CASSLRLAHEQYF. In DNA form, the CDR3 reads TGTGCCAGCAGTTTAAGACTAGCCCACGAGCAGTACTTC.

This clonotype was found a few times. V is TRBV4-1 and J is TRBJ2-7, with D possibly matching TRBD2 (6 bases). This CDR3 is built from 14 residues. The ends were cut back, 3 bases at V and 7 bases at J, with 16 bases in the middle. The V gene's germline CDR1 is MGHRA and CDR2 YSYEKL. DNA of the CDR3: TGCGCCAGCAGCCAGAATATGCCAGGGAGGGAGCAGTACTTC. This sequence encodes CASSQNMPGREQYF.

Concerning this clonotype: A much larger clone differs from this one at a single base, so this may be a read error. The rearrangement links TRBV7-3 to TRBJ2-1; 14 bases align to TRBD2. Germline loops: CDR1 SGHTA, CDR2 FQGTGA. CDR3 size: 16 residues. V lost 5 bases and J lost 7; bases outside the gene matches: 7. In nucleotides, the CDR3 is TGTGCCAGCAGCCAATGGACTAGCGGGGGGAGGAATGAGCAGTTCTTC. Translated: CASSQWTSGGRNEQFF. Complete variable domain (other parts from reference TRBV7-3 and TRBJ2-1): GAGVSQTPSNKVTEKGKYVELRCDPISGHTALYWYRQSLGQGPEFLIYFQGTGAADDSGLPNDRFFAVRPEGSVSTLKIQRTERGDSAVYLCASSQWTSGGRNEQFFGPGTRLTVL.

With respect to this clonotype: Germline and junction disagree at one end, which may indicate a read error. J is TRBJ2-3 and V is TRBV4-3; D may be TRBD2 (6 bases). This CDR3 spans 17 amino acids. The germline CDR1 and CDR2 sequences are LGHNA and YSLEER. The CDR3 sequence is CASSQGWSGLGGDTQYF. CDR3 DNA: TGTGCCAGCAGCCAAGGATGGTCGGGCTTAGGAGGGGATACGCAGTATTTT.

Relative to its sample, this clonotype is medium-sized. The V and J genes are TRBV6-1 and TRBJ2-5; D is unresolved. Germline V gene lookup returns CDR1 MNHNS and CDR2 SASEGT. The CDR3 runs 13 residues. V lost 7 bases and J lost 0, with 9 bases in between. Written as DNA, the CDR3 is TGTGCCAGCATCCCGCGGTACCAAGAGACCCAGTACTTC. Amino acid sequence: CASIPRYQETQYF.

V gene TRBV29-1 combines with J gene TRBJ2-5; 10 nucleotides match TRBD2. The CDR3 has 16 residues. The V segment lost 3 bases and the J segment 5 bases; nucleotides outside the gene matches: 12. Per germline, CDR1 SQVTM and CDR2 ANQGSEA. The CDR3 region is CSVDHSGRAVGETQYF. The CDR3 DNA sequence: TGCAGCGTTGACCACAGCGGGAGGGCCGTAGGGGAGACCCAGTACTTC.

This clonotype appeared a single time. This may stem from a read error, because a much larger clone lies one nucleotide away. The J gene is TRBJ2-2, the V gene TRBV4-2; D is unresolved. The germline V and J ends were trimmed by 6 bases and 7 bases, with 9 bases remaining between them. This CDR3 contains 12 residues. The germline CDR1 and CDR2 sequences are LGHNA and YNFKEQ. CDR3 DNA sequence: TGTGCCAGCAGTCTGCCCCACGGGGAGCTGTTTTTT. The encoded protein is CASSLPHGELFF.

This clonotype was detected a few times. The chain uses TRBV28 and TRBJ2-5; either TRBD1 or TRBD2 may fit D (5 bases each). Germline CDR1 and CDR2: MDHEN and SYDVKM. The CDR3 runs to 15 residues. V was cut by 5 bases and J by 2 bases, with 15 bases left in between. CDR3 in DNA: TGTGCCAGCAGTAGGGTAGCTTGGGGGCAAGAGACCCAGTACTTC. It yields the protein CASSRVAWGQETQYF. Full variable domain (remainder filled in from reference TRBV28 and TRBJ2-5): DVKVTQSSRYLVKRTGEKVFLECVQDMDHENMFWYRQDPGLGLRLIYFSYDVKMKEKGDIPEGYSVSREKKERFSLILESASTNQTSMYLCASSRVAWGQETQYFGPGTRLLVL.

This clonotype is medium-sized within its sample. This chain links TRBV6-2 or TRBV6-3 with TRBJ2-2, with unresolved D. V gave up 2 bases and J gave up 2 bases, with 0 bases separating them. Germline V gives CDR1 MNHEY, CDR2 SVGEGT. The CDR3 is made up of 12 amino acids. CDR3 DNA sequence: TGTGCCAGCAGTTACAACACCGGGGAGCTGTTTTTT. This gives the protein CASSYNTGELFF.

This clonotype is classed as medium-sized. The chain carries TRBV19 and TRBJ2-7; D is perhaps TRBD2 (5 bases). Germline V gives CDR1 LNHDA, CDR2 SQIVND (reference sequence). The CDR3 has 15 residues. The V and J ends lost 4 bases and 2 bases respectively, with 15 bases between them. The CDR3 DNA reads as TGTGCCAGTAGTAGACCTTCGGACGGGACCTACGAGCAGTACTTC. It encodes CASSRPSDGTYEQYF.

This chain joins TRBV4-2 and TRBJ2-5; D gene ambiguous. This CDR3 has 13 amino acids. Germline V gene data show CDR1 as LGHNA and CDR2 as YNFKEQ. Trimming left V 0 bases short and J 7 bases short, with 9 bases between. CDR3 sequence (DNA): TGTGCCAGCAGCCAAGATTCCCTTGGGACCCAGTACTTC. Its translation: CASSQDSLGTQYF.

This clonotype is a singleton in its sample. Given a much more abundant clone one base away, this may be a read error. The CDR3 sequence: CAIRATGPAGEKLFF. The CDR3 bases are TGTGCCATCAGGGCGACAGGGCCCGCGGGGGAAAAACTGTTTTTT. V is TRBV6-6 and J is TRBJ1-4; 7 nucleotides align to TRBD1. Per the germline V gene, CDR1 is MNHNY and CDR2 is SVGAGI (reference sequence). V trimming: 10 bases; J trimming: 8 bases; junction bases outside the gene matches: 16. The CDR3 extends over 15 amino acids.

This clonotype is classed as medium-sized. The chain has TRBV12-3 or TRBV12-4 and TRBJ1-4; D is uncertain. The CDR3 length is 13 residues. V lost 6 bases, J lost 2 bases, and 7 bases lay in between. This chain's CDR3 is CASSRSTNEKLFF. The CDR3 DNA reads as TGTGCCAGCAGCAGGTCTACTAATGAAAAACTGTTTTTT.

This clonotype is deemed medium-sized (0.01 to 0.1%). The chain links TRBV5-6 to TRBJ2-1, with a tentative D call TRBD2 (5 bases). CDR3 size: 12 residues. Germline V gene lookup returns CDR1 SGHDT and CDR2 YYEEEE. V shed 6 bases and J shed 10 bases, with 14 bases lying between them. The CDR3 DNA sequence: TGTGCCAGCAACCCACTAGTTGGCGAGCAGTTCTTC. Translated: CASNPLVGEQFF.

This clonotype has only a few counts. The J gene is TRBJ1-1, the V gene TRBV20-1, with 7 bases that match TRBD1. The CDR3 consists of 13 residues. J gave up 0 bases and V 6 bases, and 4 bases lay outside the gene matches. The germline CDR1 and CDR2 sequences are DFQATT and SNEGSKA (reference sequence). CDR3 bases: TGCAGTGCAATTGACAGGGTGAACACTGAAGCTTTCTTT. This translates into CSAIDRVNTEAFF.